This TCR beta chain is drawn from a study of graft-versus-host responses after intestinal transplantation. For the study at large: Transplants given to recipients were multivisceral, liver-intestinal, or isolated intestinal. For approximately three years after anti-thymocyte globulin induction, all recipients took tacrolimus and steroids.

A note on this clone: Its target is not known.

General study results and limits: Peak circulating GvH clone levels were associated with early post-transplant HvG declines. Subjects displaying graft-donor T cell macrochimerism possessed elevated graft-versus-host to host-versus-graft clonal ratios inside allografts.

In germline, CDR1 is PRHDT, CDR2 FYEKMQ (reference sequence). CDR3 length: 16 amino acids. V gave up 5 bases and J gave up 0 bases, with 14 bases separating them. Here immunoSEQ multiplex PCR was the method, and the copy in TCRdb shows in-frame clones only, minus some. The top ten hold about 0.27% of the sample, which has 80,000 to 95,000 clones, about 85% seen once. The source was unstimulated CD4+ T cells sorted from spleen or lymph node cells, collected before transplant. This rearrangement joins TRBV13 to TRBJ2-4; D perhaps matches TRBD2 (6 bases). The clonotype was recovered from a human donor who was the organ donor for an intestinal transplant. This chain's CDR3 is CASSGGDTLAKNIQYF. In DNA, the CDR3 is TGTGCCAGCAGCGGAGGGGATACACTAGCCAAAAACATTCAGTACTTC. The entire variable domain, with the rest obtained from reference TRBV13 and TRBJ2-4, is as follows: AAGVIQSPRHLIKEKRETATLKCYPIPRHDTVYWYQQGPGQDPQFLISFYEKMQSDKGSIPDRFSAQQFSDYHSELNMSSLELGDSALYFCASSGGDTLAKNIQYFGAGTRLSVL.